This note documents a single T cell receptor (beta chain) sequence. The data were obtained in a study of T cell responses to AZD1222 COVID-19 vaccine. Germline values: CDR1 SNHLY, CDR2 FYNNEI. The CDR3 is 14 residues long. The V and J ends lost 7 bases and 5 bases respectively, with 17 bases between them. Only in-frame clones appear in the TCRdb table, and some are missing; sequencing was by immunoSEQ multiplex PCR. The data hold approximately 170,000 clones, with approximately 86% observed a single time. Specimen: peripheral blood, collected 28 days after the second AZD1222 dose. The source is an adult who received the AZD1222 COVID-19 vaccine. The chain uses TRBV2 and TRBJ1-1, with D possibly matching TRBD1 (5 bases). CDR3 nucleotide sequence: TGTGCCAGCATGGTCGGGGGAGACAAGACTGAAGCTTTCTTT. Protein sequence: CASMVGGDKTEAFF.